One sample yielded the 11 T cell receptor beta chains listed below, sequenced in a study of blood T cell repertoires in COVID-19. Sequenced by immunoSEQ multiplex PCR; TCRdb stores in-frame clones only, minus some. The sample consists of about 410,000 clones, nearly 90% of them appearing once. Sequencing was performed on PBMCs or T cells enriched from blood (not recorded which). These receptors originate from a woman in her thirties who had recovered from COVID-19.

This clone was recorded only once. The CDR3 region has the DNA TGTGCCAGCGGAGACAGGGGGTGGCCTGAAGCTTTCTTT. It is translated as CASGDRGWPEAFF. The chain uses TRBV6-5 and TRBJ1-1, with TRBD1 matching over 9 bases. The V and J ends lost 8 bases and 6 bases, in that order; junction bases with no gene match: 7. The length of the CDR3 is 13 residues. Germline CDR1 is MNHEY and CDR2 is SVGAGI.

The chain has TRBV5-4 and TRBJ1-6, with D possibly TRBD1 on 5 matching bases. Trimming took off 4 bases at V and 5 bases at J, with 22 bases between the two ends. This CDR3 has 18 amino acids. Germline-derived CDR1 and CDR2 are SGHNT and YYREEE (reference sequence). The CDR3 is CASSTGSPVQGDNSPLHF. CDR3 DNA sequence: TGTGCCAGCAGCACCGGATCCCCCGTGCAGGGCGATAATTCACCCCTCCACTTT.

This sequence joins TRBV4-3 and TRBJ2-3; tentative D call: TRBD2 (6 bases). Germline V gene lookup returns CDR1 LGHNA and CDR2 YSLEER. The CDR3 contains 16 residues. With 1 base removed from V and 1 base from J, the gap between germline ends came to 12 bases. The CDR3 sequence: CASSQGTKRGTDTQYF. Here the CDR3 DNA reads TGCGCCAGCAGCCAAGGGACCAAGCGGGGCACAGATACGCAGTATTTT.

CDR3 bases: TGTGCCAGCAGTTACTCGACGACAGGGGCCGGGGAGCTGTTTTTT. Translating gives CASSYSTTGAGELFF. The chain carries TRBV6-5 and TRBJ2-2; 8 bases are shared with TRBD1. V was clipped by 0 bases and J by 6 bases; unmatched bases: 3. This CDR3 is 15 amino acids long. Germline-derived CDR1 and CDR2 are MNHEY and SVGAGI.

This clone was recorded only once. V is TRBV2 and J is TRBJ2-1; D is ambiguous. The V end was cut by 7 bases, the J end by 4 bases, with 8 bases between. Germline CDR1 SNHLY, CDR2 FYNNEI. The CDR3 has 12 residues. In nucleotides, the CDR3 is TGTGCCAGCACCGGCGGATACAATGAGCAGTTCTTC. Protein product: CASTGGYNEQFF.

V and J are TRBV4-1 and TRBJ1-5; possible D gene TRBD1, 6 bases. This CDR3 spans 15 amino acids. The germline V and J ends were trimmed by 4 bases and 6 bases, with 16 bases remaining between them. Germline V gene sequence: CDR1 MGHRA, CDR2 YSYEKL. CDR3 sequence (DNA): TGCGCCAGCAGCCCTCCAGGGGTAGGAACTCAGCCCCAGCATTTT. This encodes CASSPPGVGTQPQHF.

This chain connects TRBV28 to TRBJ2-1; D gene uncertain. CDR1 MDHEN and CDR2 SYDVKM come from the germline V gene. V lost 3 bases and J lost 8, with 5 bases in between. The CDR3 length is 11 residues. The CDR3: CASSFSDEQFF. The CDR3 nucleotides are TGTGCCAGCAGTTTTTCGGATGAGCAGTTCTTC.

The V call is TRBV7-9, the J call TRBJ1-5; weak D call: TRBD1 (5 bases). CDR1 is SEHNR and CDR2 is FQNEAQ in the germline V gene (reference sequence). The length of the CDR3 is 15 residues. V lost 3 bases and J lost 0, with 9 bases in between. The CDR3 region has the DNA TGTGCCAGCAGCTTGGCAGGGTTTAGCAATCAGCCCCAGCATTTT. Translation gives CASSLAGFSNQPQHF.

The rearrangement links TRBV10-1 to TRBJ2-3; 13 nucleotides line up with TRBD2. The CDR3 has 15 amino acids. Germline V gives CDR1 WNHNN, CDR2 SYGVQD (reference sequence). Unmatched junction bases numbered 6, after V lost 8 bases and J lost 4 bases. The CDR3 region has the DNA TGCGCCAGCCTAACTAGCGGGGGGGCCGCAGATACGCAGTATTTT. It translates to CASLTSGGAADTQYF.

The J gene is TRBJ2-7, the V gene TRBV10-3, with TRBD2 matching 15 bases. Germline V gene lookup returns CDR1 ENHRY and CDR2 SYGVKD. The CDR3 contains 17 residues. V was clipped by 2 bases and J by 4 bases; unmatched bases: 6. Here the CDR3 DNA reads TGTGCCATCAGTGAGGCTTACGGACTAGCGGGAGGGTACGAGCAGTACTTC. As protein: CAISEAYGLAGGYEQYF.

The chain joins TRBV28 to TRBJ2-7; tentatively, D is TRBD1 (5 bases). Germline CDR1 is MDHEN and CDR2 is SYDVKM. V lost 5 bases and J lost 6, with 11 bases in between. The CDR3 has 12 amino acids. CDR3: CASSPGFLEQYF. In DNA form, the CDR3 reads TGTGCCAGCAGTCCAGGGTTTCTCGAGCAGTACTTC.